This T cell receptor (beta chain) was sequenced in a study of T cells in Graves' hyperthyroidism and ophthalmopathy. Findings and caveats of the study: Among thyroid clonotypes expanded above 0.001, most also appeared in blood. The model forecast ophthalmopathy, anticipating it by a median about six months before onset.

Trimming took 7 bases from V and 7 from J, leaving 17 bases between them. This CDR3 is 13 amino acids long. Germline V gene sequence: CDR1 MDHEN, CDR2 SYDVKM. It was RNA transcripts that yielded the amplified TCR beta CDR3 regions. TCR CDR3 underwent first-round RT-PCR with the HTBI primer set. TCRdb re-called the multiplex PCR reads with MiXCR, one entry per CDR3 protein. The profile shows more than 300,000 distinct CDR3 sequences, around 13% of them singletons. As for this clonotype: Its antigen is as yet unknown.

The chain employs TRBV28 and TRBJ2-7, with a weak D call TRBD2 (6 bases). Sequences were obtained from blood. The receptor comes from a young woman with Graves' ophthalmopathy. CDR3 sequence (DNA): TGTGCCAGCACCACCGGGACTTCCTTTGAGCAGTACTTC. Translated, it gives CASTTGTSFEQYF.